This T cell receptor (beta chain) came from a study of cytomegalovirus exposure and HLA in healthy donors. With 60 Vbeta and 13 Jbeta primers, the PCR was carried out. Profiled with immunoSEQ multiplex PCR; TCRdb holds only in-frame clones, not every one. The sample consists of 180,000 or so clones, 62% of them appearing once. The germline V gene encodes CDR1 MGHRA and CDR2 YSYEKL. V was trimmed by 1 base and J by 4 bases, leaving 11 bases between them. This CDR3 is built from 15 residues. On this clone itself: Its matching antigen is unknown.

Study conclusions and caveats: In a later analysis, TCR association rates varied by HLA locus: DRB1 most, HLA-C fewest. More clonal expansion characterized HLA-associated TCR beta chains than equally common others in a later analysis.

The chain is built from TRBV4-1 and TRBJ2-1; possible D gene TRBD2, 6 bases. The TCR sequence derives from a middle-aged man in good health and CMV-seronegative. Sequencing input: PBMCs. The CDR3 protein is CASSQGGTQYNEQFF. The DNA of the CDR3 is TGCGCCAGCAGCCAAGGCGGGACTCAGTACAATGAGCAGTTCTTC.